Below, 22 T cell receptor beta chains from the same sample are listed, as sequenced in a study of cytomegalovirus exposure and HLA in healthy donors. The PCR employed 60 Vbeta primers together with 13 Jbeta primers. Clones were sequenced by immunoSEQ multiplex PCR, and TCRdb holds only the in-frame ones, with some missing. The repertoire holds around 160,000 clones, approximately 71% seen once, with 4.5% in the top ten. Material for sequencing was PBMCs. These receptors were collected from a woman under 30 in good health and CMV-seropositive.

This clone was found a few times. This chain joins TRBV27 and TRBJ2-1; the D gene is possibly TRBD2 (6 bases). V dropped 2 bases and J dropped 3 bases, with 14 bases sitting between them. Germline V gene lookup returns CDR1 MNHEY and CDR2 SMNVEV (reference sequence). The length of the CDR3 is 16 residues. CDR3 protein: CASSLRSSGHYNEQFF. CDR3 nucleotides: TGTGCCAGCAGTTTACGGAGTAGCGGCCACTACAATGAGCAGTTCTTC.

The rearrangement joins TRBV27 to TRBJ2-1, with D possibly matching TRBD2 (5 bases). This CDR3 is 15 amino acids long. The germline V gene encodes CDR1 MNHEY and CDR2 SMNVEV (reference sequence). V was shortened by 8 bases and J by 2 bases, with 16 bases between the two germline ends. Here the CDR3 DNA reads TGTGCCAGCTCCCTAGCCGCCACCACCTACAATGAGCAGTTCTTC. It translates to CASSLAATTYNEQFF.

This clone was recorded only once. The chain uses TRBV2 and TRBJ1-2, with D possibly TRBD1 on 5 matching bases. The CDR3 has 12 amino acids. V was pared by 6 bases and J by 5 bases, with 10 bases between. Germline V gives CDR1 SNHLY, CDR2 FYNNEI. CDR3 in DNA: TGTGCCAGCAGGGCAGGGACTTATGGCTACACCTTC. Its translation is CASRAGTYGYTF.

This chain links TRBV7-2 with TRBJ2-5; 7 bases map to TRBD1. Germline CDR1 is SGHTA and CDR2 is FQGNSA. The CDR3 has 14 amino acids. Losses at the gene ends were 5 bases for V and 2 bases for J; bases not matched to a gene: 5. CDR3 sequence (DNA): TGTGCCAGCAGCCGGACAGGACGACAAGAGACCCAGTACTTC. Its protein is CASSRTGRQETQYF.

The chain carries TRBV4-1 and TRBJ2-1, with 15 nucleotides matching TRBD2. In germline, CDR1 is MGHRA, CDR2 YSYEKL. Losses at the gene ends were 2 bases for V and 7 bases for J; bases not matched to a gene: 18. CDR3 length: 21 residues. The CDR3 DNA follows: TGCGCCAGCAGCCAACGTAAACTTATGGGCGGACTAGCGGGAGGGTTGAATGAGCAGTTCTTC. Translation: CASSQRKLMGGLAGGLNEQFF.

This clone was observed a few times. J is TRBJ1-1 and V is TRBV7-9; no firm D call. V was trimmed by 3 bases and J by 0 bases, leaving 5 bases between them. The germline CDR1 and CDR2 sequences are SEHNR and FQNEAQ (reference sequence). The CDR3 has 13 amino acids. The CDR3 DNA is TGTGCCAGCAGCTTTCCAATGAACACTGAAGCTTTCTTT. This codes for CASSFPMNTEAFF.

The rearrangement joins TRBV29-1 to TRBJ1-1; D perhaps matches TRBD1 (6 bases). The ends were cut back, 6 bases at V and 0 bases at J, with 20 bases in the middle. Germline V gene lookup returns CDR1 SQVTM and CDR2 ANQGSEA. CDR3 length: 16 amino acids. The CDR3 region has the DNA TGCAGCGTCCCCCAGGGGAAACTTACCATGAACACTGAAGCTTTCTTT. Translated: CSVPQGKLTMNTEAFF. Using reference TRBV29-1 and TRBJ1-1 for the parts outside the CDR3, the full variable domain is SAVISQKPSRDICQRGTSLTIQCQVDSQVTMMFWYRQQPGQSLTLIATANQGSEATYESGFVIDKFPISRPNLTFSTLTVSNMSPEDSSIYLCSVPQGKLTMNTEAFFGQGTRLTVV.

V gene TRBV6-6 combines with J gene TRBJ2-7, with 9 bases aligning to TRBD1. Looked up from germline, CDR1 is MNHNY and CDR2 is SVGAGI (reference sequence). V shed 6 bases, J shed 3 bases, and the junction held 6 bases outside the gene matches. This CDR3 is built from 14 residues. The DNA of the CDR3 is TGTGCCAGCAGAACCGGGACAGGGAACTACGAGCAGTACTTC. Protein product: CASRTGTGNYEQYF.

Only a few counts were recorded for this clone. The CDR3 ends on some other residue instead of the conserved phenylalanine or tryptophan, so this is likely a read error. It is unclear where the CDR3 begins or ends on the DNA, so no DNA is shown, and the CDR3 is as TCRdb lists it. CDR3 residues: CASSSWQGKI. This rearrangement joins TRBV5-8 to TRBJ1-1; the table assigns TRBD1, which was not confirmed against the DNA. The CDR3 region is 10 residues in length, termini included. CDR1 is SGHTS and CDR2 is YDEGEE in the germline V gene.

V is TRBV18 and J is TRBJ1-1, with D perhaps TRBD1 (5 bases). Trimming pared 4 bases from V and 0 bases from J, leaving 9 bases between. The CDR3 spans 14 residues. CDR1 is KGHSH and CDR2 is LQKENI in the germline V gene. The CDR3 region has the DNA TGTGCCAGCTCACTAAGGGGAATGAACACTGAAGCTTTCTTT. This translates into CASSLRGMNTEAFF.

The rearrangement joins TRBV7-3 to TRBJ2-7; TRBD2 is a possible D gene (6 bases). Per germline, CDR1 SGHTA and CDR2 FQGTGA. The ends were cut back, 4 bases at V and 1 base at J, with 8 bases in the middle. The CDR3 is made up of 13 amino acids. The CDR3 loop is CASSSGVSYEQYF. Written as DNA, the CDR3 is TGTGCCAGCAGCTCGGGGGTTTCCTACGAGCAGTACTTC. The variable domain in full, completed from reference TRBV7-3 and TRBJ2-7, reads GAGVSQTPSNKVTEKGKYVELRCDPISGHTALYWYRQSLGQGPEFLIYFQGTGAADDSGLPNDRFFAVRPEGSVSTLKIQRTERGDSAVYLCASSSGVSYEQYFGPGTRLTVT.

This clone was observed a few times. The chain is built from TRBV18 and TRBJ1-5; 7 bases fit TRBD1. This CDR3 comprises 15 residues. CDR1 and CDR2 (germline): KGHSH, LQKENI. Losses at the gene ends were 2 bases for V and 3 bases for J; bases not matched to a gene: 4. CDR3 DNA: TGTGCCAGCTCACCAACGACAGGGCACAATCAGCCCCAGCATTTT. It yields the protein CASSPTTGHNQPQHF.

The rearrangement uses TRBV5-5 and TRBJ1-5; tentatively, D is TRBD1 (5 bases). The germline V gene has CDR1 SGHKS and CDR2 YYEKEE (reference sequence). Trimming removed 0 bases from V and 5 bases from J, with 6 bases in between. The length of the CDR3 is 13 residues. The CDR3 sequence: CASSLGGDQPQHF. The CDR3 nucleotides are TGTGCCAGCAGCTTGGGGGGCGATCAGCCCCAGCATTTT.

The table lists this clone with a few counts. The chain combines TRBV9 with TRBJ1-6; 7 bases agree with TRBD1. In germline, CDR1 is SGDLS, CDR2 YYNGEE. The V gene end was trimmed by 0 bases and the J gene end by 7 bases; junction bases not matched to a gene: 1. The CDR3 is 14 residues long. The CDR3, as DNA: TGTGCCAGCAGCGTAGGACAGGGAAATTCACCCCTCCACTTT. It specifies CASSVGQGNSPLHF. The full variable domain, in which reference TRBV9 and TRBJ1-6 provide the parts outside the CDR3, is DSGVTQTPKHLITATGQRVTLRCSPRSGDLSVYWYQQSLDQGLQFLIQYYNGEERAKGNILERFSAQQFPDLHSELNLSSLELGDSALYFCASSVGQGNSPLHFGNGTRLTVT.

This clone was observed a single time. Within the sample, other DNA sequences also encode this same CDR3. CDR3 nucleotides: TGTGCCAGCAGTTTGAGGGAGACCCAGTACTTC. The encoded protein is CASSLRETQYF. This sequence joins TRBV28 and TRBJ2-5; D gene uncertain. CDR3 length: 11 amino acids. Trimming took 3 bases from V and 5 from J, leaving 4 bases between them. Germline assignment: CDR1 MDHEN and CDR2 SYDVKM. The entire variable domain, with the rest obtained from reference TRBV28 and TRBJ2-5, is as follows: DVKVTQSSRYLVKRTGEKVFLECVQDMDHENMFWYRQDPGLGLRLIYFSYDVKMKEKGDIPEGYSVSREKKERFSLILESASTNQTSMYLCASSLRETQYFGPGTRLLVL.

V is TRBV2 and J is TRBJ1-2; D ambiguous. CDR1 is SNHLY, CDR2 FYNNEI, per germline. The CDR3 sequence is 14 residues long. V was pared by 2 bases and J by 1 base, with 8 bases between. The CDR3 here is CASSETRGNYGYTF. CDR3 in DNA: TGTGCCAGCAGTGAAACGCGGGGTAACTATGGCTACACCTTC.

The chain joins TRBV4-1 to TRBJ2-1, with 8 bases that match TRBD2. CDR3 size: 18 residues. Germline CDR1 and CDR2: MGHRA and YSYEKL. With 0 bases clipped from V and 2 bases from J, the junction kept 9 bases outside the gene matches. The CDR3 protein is CASSQDAGGGKPYNEQFF. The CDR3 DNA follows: TGCGCCAGCAGCCAAGATGCGGGGGGAGGGAAACCCTACAATGAGCAGTTCTTC.

CDR3 nucleotide sequence: TGTGCCAGCAGCCAAGGGAAAGGAGTAACCTATAATTCACCCCTCCACTTT. Its translation is CASSQGKGVTYNSPLHF. The gene calls are TRBV14 and TRBJ1-6; D gene uncertain. V lost 1 base and J 2 bases, leaving 12 bases between the germline ends. Germline CDR1 is SGHDN and CDR2 is FVKESK. This CDR3 has 17 residues.

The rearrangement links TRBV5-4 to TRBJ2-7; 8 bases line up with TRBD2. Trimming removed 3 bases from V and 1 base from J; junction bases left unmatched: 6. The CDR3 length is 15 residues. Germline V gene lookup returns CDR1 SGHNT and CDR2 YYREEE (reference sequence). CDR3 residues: CASSSDGGVSYEQYF. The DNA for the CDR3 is TGTGCCAGCAGCTCTGACGGGGGGGTTTCCTACGAGCAGTACTTC.

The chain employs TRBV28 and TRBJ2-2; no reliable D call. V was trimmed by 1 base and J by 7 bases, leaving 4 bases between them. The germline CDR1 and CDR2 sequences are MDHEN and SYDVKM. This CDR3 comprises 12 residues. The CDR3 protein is CASSLSSGELFF. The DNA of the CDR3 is TGTGCCAGCAGTTTATCTAGCGGGGAGCTGTTTTTT.

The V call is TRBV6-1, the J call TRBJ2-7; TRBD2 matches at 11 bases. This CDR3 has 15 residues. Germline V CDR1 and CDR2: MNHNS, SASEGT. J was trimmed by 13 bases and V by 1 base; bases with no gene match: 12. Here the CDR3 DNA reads TGTGCCAGCAGTGAAGTGGATCTAGCGGGAGGACCTGTTTACTTC. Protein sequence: CASSEVDLAGGPVYF.

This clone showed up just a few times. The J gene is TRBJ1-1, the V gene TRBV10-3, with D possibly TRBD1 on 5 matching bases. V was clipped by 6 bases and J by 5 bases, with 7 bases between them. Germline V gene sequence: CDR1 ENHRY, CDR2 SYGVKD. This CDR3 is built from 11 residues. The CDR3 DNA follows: TGTGCCATCAGAGGGGATACTGAAGCTTTCTTT. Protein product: CAIRGDTEAFF.